This T cell receptor (beta chain) was captured in a study of tumor-infiltrating lymphocytes in primary liver carcinoma. Study at large: The five patients, who were men and women, ranged in age from 30 to 69 years. Study-wide results and limits: Significantly greater top-250-clone fractions characterized tumors relative to blood (p = 0.039).

Reverse transcription of approximately 500 ng total RNA with a constant-region primer produced TCR beta cDNA. Employing slightly modified ARM-PCR, three nested multiplex PCR rounds were run, and these gave rise to the TCR beta libraries. Forward primers for TRBV1-TRBV30 and a C-beta reverse primer served the first two PCR rounds, at about 10 cycles each. From the multiplex PCR reads, TCRdb called clonotypes with MiXCR, one entry per CDR3 protein. This sample has 25,000 to 35,000 distinct CDR3 sequences, with about 79% found just once. Between roughly 17 and 33 mg of unsorted bulk tissue served as the source from which RNA and DNA were co-extracted. V shed 7 bases and J 4 bases; nucleotides not matched to a gene: 5. This CDR3 is 15 amino acids long. Germline V gives CDR1 MNHEY, CDR2 SVGAGI. This clonotype has only one observation. The antigen is not known.

The clonotype comes from a man in his forties with primary liver carcinoma and hepatitis B virus infection. The specimen was liver tumor tissue from sampling region 5. Subset meaning: tumor region T5, tumor centre. The gene calls are TRBV6-5 and TRBJ2-5; 14 bases line up with TRBD2. CDR3 loop: CASNAGLAGAETQYF. CDR3 in DNA: TGTGCCAGCAACGCGGGACTAGCGGGAGCAGAGACCCAGTACTTC.